The 10 T cell receptor beta chains below all came from one sample that was sequenced in a study of cytomegalovirus exposure and HLA in healthy donors. Primers: 60 Vbeta forward and 13 Jbeta reverse. The assay was immunoSEQ multiplex PCR, and TCRdb's table has in-frame clones only and misses some. The sample records tens of thousands of clones, about 89% being singletons. The sequenced material came from PBMCs. These receptors were obtained from a man aged 25 to 40 in good health and CMV-seropositive.

The CDR3 reads CAISEQGVNYGYTF. In nucleotides, the CDR3 is TGTGCCATCAGTGAGCAGGGGGTTAACTATGGCTACACCTTC. The chain is built from TRBV10-3 and TRBJ1-2; 7 nucleotides agree with TRBD1. Germline V CDR1 and CDR2: ENHRY, SYGVKD. Trimming cost V 2 bases and J 1 base; bases outside gene matches: 1. This CDR3 spans 14 amino acids.

The rearrangement links TRBV5-5 to TRBJ1-5, with D maybe TRBD1 (5 bases). The germline V gene has CDR1 SGHKS and CDR2 YYEKEE (reference sequence). Trimming stripped 0 bases from V and 5 bases from J, with 9 bases between. The CDR3 runs to 14 residues. CDR3 in DNA: TGTGCCAGCAGCTTGGGACAGCTCGATCAGCCCCAGCATTTT. This sequence encodes CASSLGQLDQPQHF.

The chain recombines TRBV27 with TRBJ2-7; 9 nucleotides match TRBD1. Germline V gene sequence: CDR1 MNHEY, CDR2 SMNVEV (reference sequence). The V and J ends lost 3 bases and 5 bases, in that order; junction bases with no gene match: 11. The CDR3 has 16 residues. The CDR3 spells CASSFYSRTGAHEQYF. The CDR3 DNA sequence: TGTGCCAGCAGTTTTTACAGTCGGACAGGGGCCCACGAGCAGTACTTC.

The rearrangement joins TRBV5-1 to TRBJ2-7; 8 bases are shared with TRBD1. Trimming cost V 4 bases and J 4 bases; bases outside gene matches: 10. The length of the CDR3 is 15 residues. CDR1 is SGHRS, CDR2 YFSETQ, per germline. This CDR3 is CASSGPGQAFYEQYF. The CDR3, as DNA: TGCGCCAGCAGCGGACCGGGACAGGCTTTTTACGAGCAGTACTTC.

The genes are TRBV11-2 and TRBJ2-1, with D uncertain. The CDR3 consists of 13 residues. Germline CDR1 reads SGHAT; CDR2 reads FQNNGV. V lost 0 bases and J 9 bases, leaving 9 bases between the germline ends. CDR3 protein: CASSLDPRSEQFF. The CDR3 DNA reads as TGTGCCAGCAGCTTAGATCCCAGAAGTGAGCAGTTCTTC.

The chain joins TRBV29-1 to TRBJ2-7; D uncertain. V was cut by 4 bases and J by 0 bases, with 10 bases left in between. Germline CDR1 SQVTM, CDR2 ANQGSEA. There are 13 residues in the CDR3. In DNA, the CDR3 is TGCAGCGTTGGGTCCCTCGGCTCCTACGAGCAGTACTTC. It yields the protein CSVGSLGSYEQYF.

This chain connects TRBV7-9 to TRBJ2-1, with 8 bases matching TRBD1. Germline-derived CDR1 and CDR2 are SEHNR and FQNEAQ (reference sequence). V was clipped by 1 base and J by 8 bases; unmatched bases: 7. This CDR3 region has 15 residues. CDR3: CASSLVRTGTHEQFF. The CDR3 DNA reads as TGTGCCAGCAGCTTAGTCAGGACAGGGACACATGAGCAGTTCTTC.

The chain is built from TRBV28 and TRBJ2-5; 9 bases agree with TRBD2. With V trimmed by 2 bases and J by 4 bases, 8 bases remained unmatched. The CDR3 has 16 amino acids. The germline V gene encodes CDR1 MDHEN and CDR2 SYDVKM. Here the CDR3 reads CASSLGASGDTETQYF. CDR3 DNA: TGTGCCAGCAGTTTAGGGGCTAGCGGGGACACAGAGACCCAGTACTTC. Full variable domain (rest looked up from reference TRBV28 and TRBJ2-5): DVKVTQSSRYLVKRTGEKVFLECVQDMDHENMFWYRQDPGLGLRLIYFSYDVKMKEKGDIPEGYSVSREKKERFSLILESASTNQTSMYLCASSLGASGDTETQYFGPGTRLLVL.

This clone appeared once. The chain is built from TRBV6-6 and TRBJ1-6; 12 positions agree with TRBD1. This CDR3 contains 15 residues. Germline V gives CDR1 MNHNY, CDR2 SVGAGI (reference sequence). V gave up 9 bases and J gave up 8 bases; unmatched junction bases: 8. The CDR3 nucleotides are TGTGCCAGTCGGGACAGGGGGCTGGGAGATTCACCCCTCCACTTT. Protein: CASRDRGLGDSPLHF.

The V call is TRBV2, the J call TRBJ2-4; D might be TRBD1 (5 bases). V was shortened by 4 bases and J by 1 base, with 17 bases between the two germline ends. The CDR3 sequence is 17 residues long. CDR1 is SNHLY and CDR2 is FYNNEI in the germline V gene. The CDR3 region is CASSVGALISAKNIQYF. In DNA form, the CDR3 reads TGTGCCAGCAGTGTAGGGGCTTTGATTAGCGCCAAAAACATTCAGTACTTC.